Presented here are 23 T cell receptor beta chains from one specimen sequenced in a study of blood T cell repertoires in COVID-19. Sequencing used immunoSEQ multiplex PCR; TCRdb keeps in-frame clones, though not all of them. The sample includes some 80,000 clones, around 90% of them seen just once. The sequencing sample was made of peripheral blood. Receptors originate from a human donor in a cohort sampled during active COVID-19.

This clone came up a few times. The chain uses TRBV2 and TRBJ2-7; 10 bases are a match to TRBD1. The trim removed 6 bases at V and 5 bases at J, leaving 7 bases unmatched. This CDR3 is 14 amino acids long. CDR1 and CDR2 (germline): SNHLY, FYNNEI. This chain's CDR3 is CASSRQGARNEQYF. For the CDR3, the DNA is TGTGCCAGCAGCAGACAGGGGGCGCGGAACGAGCAGTACTTC.

The CDR3 sequence: CASSLGTVAEKLFF. The DNA of the CDR3 is TGTGCCAGCAGCTTAGGCACAGTCGCTGAAAAACTGTTTTTT. The chain uses TRBV7-9 and TRBJ1-4, with D unclear. The length of the CDR3 is 14 residues. The V gene's germline CDR1 is SEHNR and CDR2 FQNEAQ (reference sequence). V lost 1 base and J 7 bases, leaving 10 bases between the germline ends.

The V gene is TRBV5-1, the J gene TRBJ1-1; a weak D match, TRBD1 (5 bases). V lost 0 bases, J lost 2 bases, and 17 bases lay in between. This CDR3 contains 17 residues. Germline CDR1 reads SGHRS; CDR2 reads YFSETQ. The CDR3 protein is CASSLGQARVTNTEAFF. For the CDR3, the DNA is TGCGCCAGCAGCTTGGGGCAGGCCAGGGTTACTAACACTGAAGCTTTCTTT.

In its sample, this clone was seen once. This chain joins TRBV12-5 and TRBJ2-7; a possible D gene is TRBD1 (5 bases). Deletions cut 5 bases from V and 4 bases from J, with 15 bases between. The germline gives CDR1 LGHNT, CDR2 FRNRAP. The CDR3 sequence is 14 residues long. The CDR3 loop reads CASGLVGVLYEQYF. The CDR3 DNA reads TGTGCTAGTGGTCTAGTAGGGGTGCTGTACGAGCAGTACTTC.

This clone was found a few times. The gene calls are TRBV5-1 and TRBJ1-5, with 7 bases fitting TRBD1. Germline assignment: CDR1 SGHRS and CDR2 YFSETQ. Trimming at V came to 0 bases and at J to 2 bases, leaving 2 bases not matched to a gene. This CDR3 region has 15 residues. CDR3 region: CASSLEGAGNQPQHF. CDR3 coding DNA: TGCGCCAGCAGCTTGGAGGGGGCCGGCAATCAGCCCCAGCATTTT.

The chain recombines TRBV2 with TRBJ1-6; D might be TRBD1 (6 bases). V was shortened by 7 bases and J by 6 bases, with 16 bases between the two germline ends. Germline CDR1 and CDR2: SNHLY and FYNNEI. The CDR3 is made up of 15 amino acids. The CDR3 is CASTRGGARNSPLHF. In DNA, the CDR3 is TGTGCCAGCACTAGAGGGGGGGCCCGTAATTCACCCCTCCACTTT.

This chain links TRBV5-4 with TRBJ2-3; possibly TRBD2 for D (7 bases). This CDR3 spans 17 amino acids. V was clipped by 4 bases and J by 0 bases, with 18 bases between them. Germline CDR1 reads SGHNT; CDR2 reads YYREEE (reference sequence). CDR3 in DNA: TGTGCCAGCAGCCTCGGGGGGCGCCCATCTAGCACAGATACGCAGTATTTT. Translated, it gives CASSLGGRPSSTDTQYF. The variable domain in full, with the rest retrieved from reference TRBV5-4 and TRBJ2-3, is ETGVTQSPTHLIKTRGQQVTLRCSSQSGHNTVSWYQQALGQGPQFIFQYYREEENGRGNFPPRFSGLQFPNYSSELNVNALELDDSALYLCASSLGGRPSSTDTQYFGPGTRLTVL.

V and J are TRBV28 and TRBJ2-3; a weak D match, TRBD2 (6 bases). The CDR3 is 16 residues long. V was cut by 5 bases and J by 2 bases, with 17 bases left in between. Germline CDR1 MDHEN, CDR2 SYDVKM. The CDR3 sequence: CASSPPRAGTTDTQYF. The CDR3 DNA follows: TGTGCCAGCAGTCCCCCCAGGGCGGGGACCACAGATACGCAGTATTTT.

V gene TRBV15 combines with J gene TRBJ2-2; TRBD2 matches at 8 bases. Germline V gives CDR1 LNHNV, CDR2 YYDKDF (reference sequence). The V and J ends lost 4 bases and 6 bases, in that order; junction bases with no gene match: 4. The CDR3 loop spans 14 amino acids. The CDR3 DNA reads TGTGCCACCAGCAAAGGGCGGGAGGCCGGGGAGCTGTTTTTT. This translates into CATSKGREAGELFF.

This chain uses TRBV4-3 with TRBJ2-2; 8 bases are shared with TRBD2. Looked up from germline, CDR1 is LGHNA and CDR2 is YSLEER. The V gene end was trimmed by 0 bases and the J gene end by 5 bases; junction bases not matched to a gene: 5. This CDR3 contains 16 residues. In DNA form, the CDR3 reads TGCGCCAGCAGCCAAGATCCAGCGGGGGAAACCGGGGAGCTGTTTTTT. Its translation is CASSQDPAGETGELFF.

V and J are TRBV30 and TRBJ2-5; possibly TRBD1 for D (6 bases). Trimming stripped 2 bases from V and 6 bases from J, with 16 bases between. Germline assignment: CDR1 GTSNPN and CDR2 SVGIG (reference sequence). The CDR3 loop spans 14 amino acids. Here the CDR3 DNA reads TGTGCCTGGAGTAGGGACACATCGTCGCAGACCCAGTACTTC. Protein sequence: CAWSRDTSSQTQYF.

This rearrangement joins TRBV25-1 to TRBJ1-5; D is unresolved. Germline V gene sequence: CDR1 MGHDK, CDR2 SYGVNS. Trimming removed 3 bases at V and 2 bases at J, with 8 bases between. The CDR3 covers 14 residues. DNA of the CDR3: TGTGCCAGCAGTGACCACAAAGGCAATCAGCCCCAGCATTTT. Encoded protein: CASSDHKGNQPQHF.

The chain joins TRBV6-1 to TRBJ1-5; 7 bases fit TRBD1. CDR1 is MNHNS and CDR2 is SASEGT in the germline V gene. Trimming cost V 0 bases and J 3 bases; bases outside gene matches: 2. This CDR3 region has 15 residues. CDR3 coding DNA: TGTGCCAGCAGTGAAGCCGGACAGGACAATCAGCCCCAGCATTTT. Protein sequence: CASSEAGQDNQPQHF.

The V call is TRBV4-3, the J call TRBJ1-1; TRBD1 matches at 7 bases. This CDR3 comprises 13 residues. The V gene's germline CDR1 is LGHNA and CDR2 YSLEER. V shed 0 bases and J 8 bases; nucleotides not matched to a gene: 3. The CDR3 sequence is CASSQDRGAEAFF. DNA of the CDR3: TGCGCCAGCAGCCAAGACAGGGGGGCGGAAGCTTTCTTT.

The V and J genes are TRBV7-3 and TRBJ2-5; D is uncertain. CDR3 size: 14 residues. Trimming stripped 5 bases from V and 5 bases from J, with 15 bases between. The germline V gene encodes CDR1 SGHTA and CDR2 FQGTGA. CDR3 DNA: TGTGCCAGCAGCCCGTATGGGCGTAGGGAGACCCAGTACTTC. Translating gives CASSPYGRRETQYF.

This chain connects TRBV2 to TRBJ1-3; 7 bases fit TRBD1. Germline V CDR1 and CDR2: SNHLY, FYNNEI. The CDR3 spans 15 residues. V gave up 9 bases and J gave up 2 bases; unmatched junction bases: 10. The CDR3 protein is CARLLQTGAGNTIYF. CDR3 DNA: TGTGCCAGGTTACTCCAAACAGGGGCTGGAAACACCATATATTTT.

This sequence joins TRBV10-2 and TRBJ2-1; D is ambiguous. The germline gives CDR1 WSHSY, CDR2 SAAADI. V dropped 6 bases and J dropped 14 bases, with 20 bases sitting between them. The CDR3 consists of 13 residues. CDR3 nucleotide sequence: TGCGCCAGCAGCCCAATTCTAGTCAGCGCGGAGTTCTTC. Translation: CASSPILVSAEFF.

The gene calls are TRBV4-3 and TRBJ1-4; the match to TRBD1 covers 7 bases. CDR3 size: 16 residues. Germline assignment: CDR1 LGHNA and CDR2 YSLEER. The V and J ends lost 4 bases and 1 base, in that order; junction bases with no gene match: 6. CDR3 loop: CASSPGQMKTNEKLFF. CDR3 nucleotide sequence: TGCGCCAGCAGCCCGGGACAGATGAAAACTAATGAAAAACTGTTTTTT.

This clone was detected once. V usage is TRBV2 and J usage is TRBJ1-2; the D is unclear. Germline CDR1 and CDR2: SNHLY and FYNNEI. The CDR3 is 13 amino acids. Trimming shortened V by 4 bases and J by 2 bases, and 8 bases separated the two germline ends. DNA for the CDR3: TGTGCCAGCAGTGCCATGAGAAACTATGGCTACACCTTC. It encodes CASSAMRNYGYTF.

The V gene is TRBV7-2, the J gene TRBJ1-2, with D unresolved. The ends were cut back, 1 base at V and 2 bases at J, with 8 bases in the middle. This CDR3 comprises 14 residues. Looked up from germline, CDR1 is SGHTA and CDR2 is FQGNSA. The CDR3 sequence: CASSLGGTNYGYTF. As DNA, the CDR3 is TGTGCCAGCAGCTTAGGAGGCACGAACTATGGCTACACCTTC.

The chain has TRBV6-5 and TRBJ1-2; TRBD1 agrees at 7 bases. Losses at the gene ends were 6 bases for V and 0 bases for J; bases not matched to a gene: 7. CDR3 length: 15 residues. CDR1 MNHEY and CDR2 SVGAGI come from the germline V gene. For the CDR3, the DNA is TGTGCCAGCAGGAAAGGGACAGATGCTAACTATGGCTACACCTTC. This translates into CASRKGTDANYGYTF.

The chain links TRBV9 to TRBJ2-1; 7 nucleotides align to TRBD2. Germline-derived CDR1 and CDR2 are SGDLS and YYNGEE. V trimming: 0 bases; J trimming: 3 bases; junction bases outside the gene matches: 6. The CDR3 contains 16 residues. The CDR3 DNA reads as TGTGCCAGCAGCGTAGGGGAGGGGATTATCTACAATGAGCAGTTCTTC. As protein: CASSVGEGIIYNEQFF.

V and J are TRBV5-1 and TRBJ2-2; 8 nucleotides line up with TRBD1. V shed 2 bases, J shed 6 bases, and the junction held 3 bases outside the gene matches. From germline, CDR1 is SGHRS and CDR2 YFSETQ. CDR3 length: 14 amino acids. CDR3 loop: CASSLYRGSGELFF. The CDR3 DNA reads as TGCGCCAGCAGCTTATACAGGGGGTCCGGGGAGCTGTTTTTT.